Following are 22 T cell receptor beta chains from one sample sequenced in a study of T cell clonality in common variable immunodeficiency. Study results and limitations: In common variable immunodeficiency, TCR beta chains reportedly carried fewer deletions and N-nucleotide insertions.

No antigens are known for them. Clones were sequenced by immunoSEQ multiplex PCR, and TCRdb holds only the in-frame ones, with some missing. Sampling found about 35,000 clones, none seen once. The sequencing input was peripheral blood mononuclear cells. The receptors originated from a human donor with common variable immunodeficiency.

This clone was observed a handful of times. The CDR3 goes on 3 residues after the read ends, and that part is filled in from the germline J gene. The J gene is TRBJ2-7, the V gene TRBV30; 10 nucleotides agree with TRBD2. This CDR3 is 16 amino acids long. J was trimmed by 5 bases and V by 0 bases; bases with no gene match: 10. The germline V gene encodes CDR1 GTSNPN and CDR2 SVGIG (reference sequence). CDR3 DNA (partial): TGTGCCTGGAGTGTCGGAAGCGGGAGGGCGAGGGACGAG. This gives the protein CAWSVGSGRARDE. The complete CDR3 protein is CAWSVGSGRARDEQYF.

The sample holds many counts of this clone. The read falls 3 residues short of the CDR3 end, and the missing part is taken from the germline J gene. Other DNA sequences in this specimen translate into the identical CDR3. The rearrangement uses TRBV7-2 and TRBJ1-2, with 8 nucleotides matching TRBD1. Germline values: CDR1 SGHTA, CDR2 FQGNSA. The CDR3 is 14 amino acids. Trimming at V came to 5 bases and at J to 2 bases, leaving 4 bases not matched to a gene. Partial CDR3 DNA: TGTGCCAGCAGCCGACAGGGGACAAACTATGGC. This gives the protein CASSRQGTNYG. Given in full, the CDR3 is CASSRQGTNYGYTF.

This clone was seen at least ten times. The read finishes 3 residues shy of the CDR3 end, and the germline J gene is used to complete it. This chain connects TRBV7-2 to TRBJ2-3, with TRBD2 as a possible D gene (5 bases). This CDR3 comprises 15 residues. V dropped 5 bases and J dropped 2 bases, with 14 bases sitting between them. The V gene's germline CDR1 is SGHTA and CDR2 FQGNSA. The CDR3 spells CASSRPAGHTDTQYF. The CDR3 DNA, read in part, is TGTGCCAGCAGCCGGCCGGCGGGCCACACAGATACG.

This clone was picked up many times. The CDR3 is cut off 3 residues early in the read; its end comes from the germline J gene. The J gene is TRBJ1-1, the V gene TRBV5-6; no reliable D call. Germline V gives CDR1 SGHDT, CDR2 YYEEEE. V lost 1 base and J lost 7, with 11 bases in between. This CDR3 region has 13 residues. The CDR3 is CASSLNAGLEAFF. The CDR3 DNA, read in part, is TGTGCCAGCAGCTTGAATGCCGGTCTTGAA.

CDR3 residues: CASSYSTGGAETQYF. CDR3 DNA (partial): TGTGCCAGCAGTTACTCTACAGGGGGCGCGGAGACC. The rearrangement links TRBV6-2 or TRBV6-3 to TRBJ2-5, with 9 bases lining up with TRBD1. Read sequence stops 3 residues before the CDR3 end, and the germline J gene provides the missing end. J lost 5 bases, V lost 0 bases, and 4 bases had no gene match. The germline CDR1 and CDR2 sequences are MNHEY and SVGEGT. The CDR3 is 15 residues long.

This clone came up a few times. The CDR3 end is not reached by the read, which stops 3 residues before it; the germline J gene fills it in. This chain links TRBV6-1 with TRBJ1-2; a possible D gene is TRBD1 (6 bases). The CDR3 contains 12 residues. CDR1 MNHNS and CDR2 SASEGT come from the germline V gene. CDR3 DNA, as far as it was read: TGTGCCAGCAGTGACAGGGGCGGAGGC. It encodes CASSDRGGG. The full CDR3 protein is CASSDRGGGYTF.

This clone was found many times. The CDR3 goes on 3 residues after the read ends, and that part is filled in from the germline J gene. The chain recombines TRBV28 with TRBJ1-1; possible D gene TRBD1, 5 bases. The CDR3 has 13 residues. Trimming took off 11 bases at V and 2 bases at J, with 15 bases between the two ends. Looked up from germline, CDR1 is MDHEN and CDR2 is SYDVKM. CDR3 loop: CALSSGTNTEAFF. CDR3 DNA, as far as it was read: TGTGCCCTATCGTCCGGGACTAACACTGAA. Full variable domain (rest looked up from reference TRBV28 and TRBJ1-1): DVKVTQSSRYLVKRTGEKVFLECVQDMDHENMFWYRQDPGLGLRLIYFSYDVKMKEKGDIPEGYSVSREKKERFSLILESASTNQTSMYLCALSSGTNTEAFFGQGTRLTVV.

Comments on this clone: The missing CDR3 end, 3 residues past where the read stops, is filled in from the germline J gene. The chain uses TRBV20-1 and TRBJ2-7; D may be TRBD1 (5 bases). The CDR3 covers 13 residues. Per germline, CDR1 DFQATT and CDR2 SNEGSKA (reference sequence). The V and J ends lost 6 bases and 0 bases respectively, with 12 bases between them. The sequenced part of the CDR3 DNA is TGCAGTGCCCGGACACTTCCCTCCTACGAG. This gives the protein CSARTLPSYE. The whole CDR3 reads CSARTLPSYEQYF.

This clone has only a few counts. The DNA read from the CDR3 is TGTGCCAGTAGTAACAGGGACAATCAGCCC. As protein: CASSNRDNQP. The CDR3 in full is CASSNRDNQPQHF. This chain links TRBV19 with TRBJ1-5, with a weak D call TRBD1 (6 bases). The read falls 3 residues short of the CDR3 end, and the missing part is taken from the germline J gene. Germline V CDR1 and CDR2: LNHDA, SQIVND (reference sequence). The CDR3 has 13 residues. Trimming stripped 4 bases from V and 3 bases from J, with 7 bases between. The variable domain in full, completed from reference TRBV19 and TRBJ1-5, reads DGGITQSPKYLFRKEGQNVTLSCEQNLNHDAMYWYRQDPGQGLRLIYYSQIVNDFQKGDIAEGYSVSREKKESFPLTVTSAQKNPTAFYLCASSNRDNQPQHFGDGTRLSIL.

This clone was recorded at least ten times. The DNA ends 3 residues before the CDR3 does, and the rest of the CDR3 is filled in from the germline J gene. V usage is TRBV18 and J usage is TRBJ2-7, with 7 nucleotides matching TRBD2. This CDR3 region has 16 residues. Per the germline V gene, CDR1 is KGHSH and CDR2 is LQKENI. V lost 1 base to trimming and J lost 5 bases; unmatched junction nucleotides: 11. CDR3: CASSPRSGGGPHEQYF. Incomplete CDR3 DNA: TGTGCCAGCTCACCACGATCGGGGGGAGGGCCCCACGAG.

This clone has ten or more counts. Coverage ceases 3 residues before the CDR3 finishes, and the germline J gene fills in the end. The chain links TRBV6-1 to TRBJ1-3; TRBD1 might be the D (5 bases). Per the germline V gene, CDR1 is MNHNS and CDR2 is SASEGT. This CDR3 comprises 15 residues. V lost 4 bases and J 4 bases, leaving 14 bases between the germline ends. This chain's CDR3 is CASSGLGRGGNTIYF. CDR3 bases read: TGTGCCAGCAGTGGGCTGGGAAGGGGAGGAAACACC.

This clone came up many times. The missing CDR3 end, 3 residues past where the read stops, is filled in from the germline J gene. This chain joins TRBV19 and TRBJ1-6; possible D gene TRBD1, 6 bases. CDR3 size: 14 residues. Germline lookup yields CDR1 LNHDA and CDR2 SQIVND (reference sequence). V lost 4 bases and J lost 6, with 10 bases in between. The DNA read from the CDR3 is TGTGCCAGTAGTACCGACAGGTTTAATTCACCC. Translating gives CASSTDRFNSP. The entire CDR3 reads CASSTDRFNSPLHF.

This clone was detected only a few times. The read finishes 3 residues shy of the CDR3 end, and the germline J gene is used to complete it. The genes are TRBV30 and TRBJ2-3; 12 bases agree with TRBD2. Per germline, CDR1 GTSNPN and CDR2 SVGIG (reference sequence). V shed 7 bases, J shed 3 bases, and the junction held 5 bases outside the gene matches. This CDR3 has 14 residues. CDR3 region: CAFPSGRATDTQYF. The sequenced CDR3 bases are TGTGCCTTTCCTAGCGGGAGGGCAACAGATACG.

This clone was detected many times. The sequenced fragment ends 3 residues before the CDR3 boundary, so the rest is inferred from the germline J gene. This chain connects TRBV7-2 to TRBJ2-1; possibly TRBD1 for D (5 bases). Between the trimmed V and J ends, which lost 6 bases and 4 bases, there was a span of 10 bases. The CDR3 has 13 amino acids. The germline V gene encodes CDR1 SGHTA and CDR2 FQGNSA. The CDR3: CASSSQVYNEQFF. CDR3 DNA, as far as it was read: TGTGCCAGCAGTTCACAGGTTTACAATGAG.

This clone has a count of ten or more. The CDR3 extends 3 residues past the end of the read, so its final part is completed from the germline J gene. The J gene is TRBJ2-2, the V gene TRBV2; TRBD2 might be the D (5 bases). Trimming removed 3 bases at V and 6 bases at J, with 8 bases between. Germline CDR1 and CDR2: SNHLY and FYNNEI. The CDR3 has 13 amino acids. The CDR3: CASSDRGPGELFF. CDR3 bases read: TGTGCCAGCAGTGACCGAGGGCCCGGGGAG.

This clone turned up a few times. From the germline J gene comes the end of the CDR3, since the read stops 3 residues before it. This chain connects TRBV20-1 to TRBJ1-6; 7 nucleotides agree with TRBD1. This CDR3 spans 17 amino acids. V lost 2 bases and J lost 8; bases outside the gene matches: 15. Germline CDR1 and CDR2: DFQATT and SNEGSKA (reference sequence). The chain's CDR3 is CSARTYAGQAGYSPLHF. Partial CDR3 DNA: TGCAGTGCTAGAACGTACGCTGGACAGGCCGGGTATTCACCC.

As for this clone: The read is 3 residues too short to cover the CDR3 end, so that end is filled in from the germline J gene. This chain connects TRBV18 to TRBJ2-3; 7 bases are shared with TRBD2. The CDR3 extends over 15 amino acids. The germline V gene has CDR1 KGHSH and CDR2 LQKENI. V was clipped by 7 bases and J by 4 bases; unmatched bases: 11. The CDR3 bases that were read are TGTGCCAGCTGCGCGGGGAGGGGCCAAGCAGATACG. Translated, it gives CASCAGRGQADT. The whole CDR3 sequence reads CASCAGRGQADTQYF.

There are a few counts of this clone. The CDR3 end is not reached by the read, which stops 3 residues before it; the germline J gene fills it in. The gene calls are TRBV7-3 and TRBJ1-2, with a weak D call TRBD1 (5 bases). This CDR3 comprises 14 residues. V was cut by 3 bases and J by 3 bases, with 11 bases left in between. The germline gives CDR1 SGHTA, CDR2 FQGTGA. The CDR3: CASSLGIRDYGYTF. CDR3 bases read: TGTGCCAGCAGCTTGGGCATCAGGGACTATGGC.

Ten or more counts support this clone. The read ends 3 residues shy of where the CDR3 ends; the end is completed using the germline J gene. The chain employs TRBV4-2 and TRBJ2-3, with no clear D. The CDR3 is 14 amino acids. V lost 3 bases to trimming and J lost 5 bases, with 12 bases between them. Germline V gene sequence: CDR1 LGHNA, CDR2 YNFKEQ. The CDR3 spells CASSQRKEGDTQYF. Incomplete CDR3 DNA: TGTGCCAGCAGCCAGCGGAAAGAAGGAGATACG.

For this clone: The sequenced fragment ends 3 residues before the CDR3 boundary, so the rest is inferred from the germline J gene. The V gene is TRBV7-9, the J gene TRBJ2-2; D gene unclear. This CDR3 comprises 13 residues. Trimming shortened V by 4 bases and J by 3 bases, and 6 bases separated the two germline ends. From germline, CDR1 is SEHNR and CDR2 FQNEAQ (reference sequence). The CDR3 DNA, read in part, is TGTGCCAGCAGCTACAGTCACACCGGGGAG. Translating gives CASSYSHTGE. The whole CDR3 protein reads CASSYSHTGELFF.

Details on this clone: The read ends 3 residues early relative to the CDR3; the germline J gene fills the gap. This chain uses TRBV10-3 with TRBJ2-7, with TRBD1 identical over 7 bases. Losses at the gene ends were 3 bases for V and 3 bases for J; bases not matched to a gene: 5. The CDR3 sequence is 14 residues long. Germline V gene lookup returns CDR1 ENHRY and CDR2 SYGVKD. CDR3 loop: CAISDRQGSYEQYF. Partial CDR3 DNA: TGTGCCATCAGTGATCGACAGGGTAGCTACGAG.

On this clone: The read is 3 residues too short to cover the CDR3 end, so that end is filled in from the germline J gene. The chain has TRBV5-1 and TRBJ2-7, with 9 nucleotides matching TRBD1. The CDR3 runs 16 residues. V was clipped by 0 bases and J by 2 bases; unmatched bases: 6. CDR1 and CDR2 (germline): SGHRS, YFSETQ. CDR3 bases read: TGCGCCAGCAGCTTGGTGGGGACAGGGCGAGCCTACGAG. As protein: CASSLVGTGRAYE. The entire CDR3 reads CASSLVGTGRAYEQYF. The full variable domain, its missing parts supplied by reference TRBV5-1 and TRBJ2-7, is KAGVTQTPRYLIKTRGQQVTLSCSPISGHRSVSWYQQTPGQGLQFLFEYFSETQRNKGNFPGRFSGRQFSNSRSEMNVSTLELGDSALYLCASSLVGTGRAYEQYFGPGTRLTVT.